This entry lists 13 T cell receptor beta chains sequenced from one sample in a study of CD8 T cells in ankylosing spondylitis (TCRdb year 2017). The library was obtained by 5' RACE. The data were produced on an Illumina HiSeq 2500. TCRdb reprocessed the public reads (quality trimming at Q25 with fastp, clone calling with MiXCR) and kept in-frame beta chains. Each CDR3 protein appears once, grouped with its most common genes and DNA. For this sample the table gives 200,000 to 300,000 distinct CDR3 sequences, of which 8% to 9.5% were detected only once. 6.5% to 7% of the sample rests with the top ten. The sequencing sample was made of blood, either unsorted or a sorted T cell fraction (not recorded which). The receptors here all came from a male donor with ankylosing spondylitis or in good health (not recorded which).

This clonotype has ten or more counts. The chain is built from TRBV5-1 and TRBJ2-7; D may be TRBD2 (5 bases). The CDR3 is made up of 13 amino acids. Germline V lookup: CDR1 SGHRS, CDR2 YFSETQ. Between the trimmed V and J ends, which lost 4 bases and 3 bases, there was a span of 11 bases. Written as DNA, the CDR3 is TGCGCCAGCAGCCGTGACTACCTCTACGAGCAGTACTTC. Protein product: CASSRDYLYEQYF.

The CDR3 region is CASSYGLGYTF. The CDR3 region has the DNA TGTGCCAGCAGTTACGGTCTTGGCTACACCTTC. The V and J genes are TRBV6-2 or TRBV6-3 and TRBJ1-2, with unresolved D. The CDR3 is 11 residues long. V shed 2 bases and J shed 7 bases, with 5 bases lying between them. Germline V gene sequence: CDR1 MNHEY, CDR2 SVGEGT.

Turning to this clonotype: This may stem from a read error, because a much larger clone lies one nucleotide away. The V gene is TRBV20-1, the J gene TRBJ1-2; a possible D gene is TRBD1 (5 bases). Germline lookup yields CDR1 DFQATT and CDR2 SNEGSKA (reference sequence). The CDR3 contains 12 residues. CDR3 in amino acids: CSASPDSSGSTF. CDR3 coding DNA: TGCAGTGCTAGCCCTGACAGTAGTGGCTCCACCTTC.

This clonotype was recorded a few times. The genes are TRBV7-2 and TRBJ1-5, with D unresolved. Germline V CDR1 and CDR2: SGHTA, FQGNSA. V lost 2 bases to trimming and J lost 2 bases, with 7 bases between them. The CDR3 runs to 14 residues. The CDR3 loop reads CASSLWEGNQPQHF. The CDR3 bases are TGTGCCAGCAGCTTATGGGAGGGCAATCAGCCCCAGCATTTT.

This clonotype was counted only a few times. This chain connects TRBV5-1 to TRBJ2-7; D is perhaps TRBD1 or TRBD2 (5 bases each). The CDR3 loop spans 12 amino acids. The V and J ends lost 2 bases and 7 bases respectively, with 10 bases between them. In germline, CDR1 is SGHRS, CDR2 YFSETQ. CDR3 sequence: CASSFRWGEQYF. The CDR3 DNA follows: TGCGCCAGCAGCTTCCGTTGGGGGGAGCAGTACTTC.

CDR3 coding DNA: TGTGCCAGCAGTTCTACGGGACTAGCGGATACGCAGTATTTT. This encodes CASSSTGLADTQYF. The chain employs TRBV11-3 and TRBJ2-3; TRBD2 aligns across 10 bases. From germline, CDR1 is SGHNT and CDR2 YENEEA. The CDR3 is 14 amino acids. With V trimmed by 6 bases and J by 6 bases, 6 bases remained unmatched.

This clonotype was picked up many times. V gene TRBV6-5 combines with J gene TRBJ2-1, with TRBD2 as a possible D gene (5 bases). The germline CDR1 and CDR2 sequences are MNHEY and SVGAGI. The CDR3 has 16 residues. Between the trimmed V and J ends, which lost 0 bases and 2 bases, there was a span of 11 bases. This CDR3 reads CASSYSPAGPYNEQFF. The CDR3 coding sequence is TGTGCCAGCAGTTACTCCCCGGCGGGCCCCTACAATGAGCAGTTCTTC.

This clonotype was seen at least ten times. CDR3 sequence: CASTPWQGGYYGYTF. The DNA of the CDR3 is TGTGCCAGCACCCCCTGGCAAGGGGGCTACTATGGCTACACCTTC. The rearrangement uses TRBV12-3 or TRBV12-4 and TRBJ1-2; 7 nucleotides match TRBD1. The CDR3 runs 15 residues. J lost 3 bases, V lost 7 bases, and 11 bases had no gene match.

The sample holds a few counts of this clonotype. The genes are TRBV7-3 and TRBJ1-6; 9 positions match TRBD1. Germline values: CDR1 SGHTA, CDR2 FQGTGA. The length of the CDR3 is 16 residues. With V trimmed by 5 bases and J by 5 bases, 7 bases remained unmatched. The CDR3 loop is CASSLAGTGNNSPLHF. The DNA of the CDR3 is TGTGCCAGCAGCCTCGCCGGGACAGGGAATAATTCACCCCTCCACTTT.

In its sample, this clonotype was seen a few times. One end of the junction is discordant with germline, which a read error may explain. V usage is TRBV29-1 and J usage is TRBJ2-2; no clear D gene. CDR3 length equals 13 residues. Germline CDR1 and CDR2: SQVTM and ANQGSEA. The CDR3 DNA sequence: TGCAGCGTTCCCCTTGGGAACGCCGGGGAGCTGTTTTTT. This sequence encodes CSVPLGNAGELFF.

This clonotype was counted ten times or more. J is TRBJ1-4 and V is TRBV27; D uncertain. Per germline, CDR1 MNHEY and CDR2 SMNVEV (reference sequence). The CDR3 runs 13 residues. Trimming stripped 6 bases from V and 5 bases from J, with 10 bases between. This chain's CDR3 is CASSSILNEKLFF. Written as DNA, the CDR3 is TGTGCCAGCAGCTCGATCCTGAATGAAAAACTGTTTTTT.

This clonotype showed up many times. The V and J genes are TRBV7-2 and TRBJ2-3; D possibly corresponds to TRBD2 (6 bases). The CDR3 runs 16 residues. CDR1 is SGHTA and CDR2 is FQGNSA in the germline V gene. Trimming removed 2 bases at V and 1 base at J, with 13 bases between. CDR3 sequence reads: CASSLRTIRGTDTQYF. Here the CDR3 DNA reads TGTGCCAGCAGCTTAAGGACTATTCGGGGCACAGATACGCAGTATTTT.

This clonotype was counted only a few times. The genes are TRBV7-2 and TRBJ1-2, with no clear D. V lost 1 base and J 4 bases, leaving 16 bases between the germline ends. This CDR3 comprises 16 residues. The V gene's germline CDR1 is SGHTA and CDR2 FQGNSA. CDR3 sequence reads: CASSLEAFWGSYGYTF. The CDR3 DNA is TGTGCCAGCAGCTTAGAGGCTTTCTGGGGTTCCTATGGCTACACCTTC.